This is a list of T cell receptor beta chains from one sample in a study of beta chain features in type 1 diabetes. The method was immunoSEQ multiplex PCR; TCRdb's version includes in-frame clones alone and lacks a portion of them. This sample has 450,000 to 600,000 clones, with about 29% found just once. The sequencing input was naive CD4+ T cells from blood. The receptors were sampled from a man between 18 and 35 years old in good health. Each CDR3 is given with its conserved first and last residue. A D gene is named only where the DNA matches it firmly. Clone size is given for some rows only: seen once, a few or many times, or a class if the clone is expanded.

CASSLPSGLNTGELFF	TGCGCCAGCAGCTTACCTAGCGGGCTGAACACCGGGGAGCTGTTTTTT	TRBD2	TRBJ2-2	TRBV5-1	few
CASSLTGEGSRETQYF	TGCGCCAGCAGCTTGACAGGGGAGGGTTCTAGAGAGACCCAGTACTTC	-	TRBJ2-5	TRBV5-1	-
CASHGVAEAFF	TGTGCCAGCCATGGAGTTGCTGAAGCTTTCTTT	-	TRBJ1-1	TRBV18	-
CASTQRTGANVLTF	TGTGCCAGTACCCAAAGGACTGGGGCCAACGTCCTGACTTTC	-	TRBJ2-6	TRBV19	few
CAWSIAGAETQYF	TGTGCCTGGAGTATCGCGGGAGCAGAGACCCAGTACTTC	TRBD2	TRBJ2-5	TRBV30	few
CASSLRQGAYNEQFF	TGTGCCAGCAGCTTGCGACAGGGGGCCTACAATGAGCAGTTCTTC	TRBD1	TRBJ2-1	TRBV7-8	-
CAGKGASGYGYTF	TGTGCCGGAAAGGGGGCCTCGGGCTATGGCTACACCTTC	TRBD1	TRBJ1-2	TRBV30	-
CASSQDSWRFGETQYF	TGTGCCAGCAGCCAAGATAGCTGGAGGTTCGGGGAGACCCAGTACTTC	-	TRBJ2-5	TRBV14	-
CAISESSGQETQYF	TGTGCCATCAGTGAGTCGTCAGGCCAAGAGACCCAGTACTTC	-	TRBJ2-5	TRBV10-3	-
CAWSRGEKLFF	TGTGCCTGGAGTCGGGGTGAAAAACTGTTTTTT	-	TRBJ1-4	TRBV30	-
CAWSVATYNEQFF	TGTGCCTGGAGTGTAGCGACGTACAATGAGCAGTTCTTC	-	TRBJ2-1	TRBV30	few
CASSEFIGFGEQFF	TGTGCCAGCAGTGAATTTATCGGGTTCGGTGAGCAGTTCTTC	-	TRBJ2-1	TRBV25-1	-
CAIQRPGQGHEQYF	TGTGCCATACAGAGGCCGGGACAGGGGCACGAGCAGTACTTC	TRBD1	TRBJ2-7	TRBV10-3	-
CASSRLPSGANVLTF	TGTGCCAGCAGCCGACTACCCTCTGGGGCCAACGTCCTGACTTTC	-	TRBJ2-6	TRBV6-6	-
CSVEGAVNNEQFF	TGCAGCGTCGAGGGGGCAGTCAACAATGAGCAGTTCTTC	TRBD1	TRBJ2-1	TRBV29-1	few
CATSRASRETQYF	TGTGCCACCAGCAGAGCCTCTCGGGAGACCCAGTACTTC	-	TRBJ2-5	TRBV15	few
CASSPNRVEQYF	TGTGCCAGCAGCCCTAATCGGGTGGAGCAGTACTTC	-	TRBJ2-7	TRBV7-2	-
CASSPRQRLAGLNEQFF	TGTGCCAGCAGTCCCAGGCAGAGACTAGCGGGACTCAATGAGCAGTTCTTC	TRBD2	TRBJ2-1	TRBV7-2	few
CASGAQDTQYF	TGTGCCAGCGGGGCACAGGATACGCAGTATTTT	-	TRBJ2-3	TRBV7-2	-